The clone carrying this TCR beta chain was seen only once. Its antigen is undetermined. This record belongs to a study of chemoradiotherapy in HPV16-positive cancers. At the level of the study: Candidate HPV-specific T-cell clones and common TCR motifs came from functional assays in two HPV16-positive patients.

CDR1 and CDR2 from the germline V gene are SEHNR and FQNEAQ (reference sequence). The CDR3 spans 16 residues. V dropped 7 bases and J dropped 4 bases, with 22 bases sitting between them. Notes on the study in general: In HPV16-positive patients, HPV-responsive T-cell expansion tracked better recurrence-free survival. During treatment, candidate HPV-specific clones and E7-related motifs expanded in tumor.

Clones were sequenced by immunoSEQ multiplex PCR, and TCRdb holds only the in-frame ones, with some missing. This sample has around 2,200 clones; about 73% occur once, and the top ten carry more than 30%. This chain uses TRBV7-9 with TRBJ1-1, with D possibly TRBD1 on 6 matching bases. The receptor comes from a human donor with HPV-associated anogenital cancer. Specimen collection occurred from a patient who underwent chemoradiotherapy. CDR3 DNA: TGTGCCAGCATGTCCCGTGCAGGGGTCGGTAGCACTGAAGCTTTCTTT. Its protein product is CASMSRAGVGSTEAFF.